The source of this T cell receptor (beta chain) is a study of TIL therapy for anti-PD-1-resistant metastatic lung cancer. About the research overall: Half of patients were current or former smokers.

Study-wide results and limits: TIL cultures after expansion showed higher clonality and lower diversity than baseline tumor (median around 6% vs 30%).

The libraries were made with immunoSEQ v3. Survey-level samples got roughly 1.9 million read pairs; deep-level samples got roughly 4.5-6.5 million. Assay used: immunoSEQ multiplex PCR; TCRdb lists only in-frame clones, some missing. This repertoire shows 25,000 to 30,000 clones, roughly 63% found once; its top ten account for roughly 16%. This clone was counted once. Antigen specificity is unknown. Time point reported: pre-treatment sample, taken before nivolumab and TIL therapy. Pleural nodules or supraclavicular lymph nodes made up most of the excised metastases sampled. Tumor harvest preceded PD-1/PD-L1 blockade, followed by nivolumab treatment. V lost 4 bases and J lost 0, with 10 bases in between. CDR3 size: 14 residues. Germline V lookup: CDR1 SGHVS, CDR2 FQNEAQ.

The chain carries TRBV7-8 and TRBJ2-7; D is possibly TRBD1 (6 bases). The TCR sequence derives from a woman between 25 and 80 years old with non-small cell lung cancer. The material was tumor tissue, obtained at baseline. CDR3 region: CASSSRTASYEQYF. CDR3 coding DNA: TGTGCCAGCAGCTCCAGGACAGCCTCCTACGAGCAGTACTTC. The entire variable domain, with the rest obtained from reference TRBV7-8 and TRBJ2-7, is as follows: GAGVSQSPRYKVAKRGQDVALRCDPISGHVSLFWYQQALGQGPEFLTYFQNEAQLDKSGLPSDRFFAERPEGSVSTLKIQRTQQEDSAVYLCASSSRTASYEQYFGPGTRLTVT.